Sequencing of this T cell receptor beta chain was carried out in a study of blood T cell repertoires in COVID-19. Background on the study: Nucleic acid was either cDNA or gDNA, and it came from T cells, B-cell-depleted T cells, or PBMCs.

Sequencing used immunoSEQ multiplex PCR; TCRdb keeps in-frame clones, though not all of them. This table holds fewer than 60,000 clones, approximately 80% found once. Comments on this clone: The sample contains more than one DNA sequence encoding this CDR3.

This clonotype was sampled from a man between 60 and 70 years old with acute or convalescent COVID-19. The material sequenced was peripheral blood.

This CDR3 is CASSQGRTGNTEAFF. The DNA of the CDR3 is TGTGCCAGCAGCCAAGGGAGGACAGGGAACACTGAAGCTTTCTTT. V and J are TRBV14 and TRBJ1-1, with TRBD1 matching 7 bases. The ends lost 1 base at V and 1 base at J; junction bases unmatched: 3. CDR3 size: 15 residues. Germline CDR1 reads SGHDN; CDR2 reads FVKESK.